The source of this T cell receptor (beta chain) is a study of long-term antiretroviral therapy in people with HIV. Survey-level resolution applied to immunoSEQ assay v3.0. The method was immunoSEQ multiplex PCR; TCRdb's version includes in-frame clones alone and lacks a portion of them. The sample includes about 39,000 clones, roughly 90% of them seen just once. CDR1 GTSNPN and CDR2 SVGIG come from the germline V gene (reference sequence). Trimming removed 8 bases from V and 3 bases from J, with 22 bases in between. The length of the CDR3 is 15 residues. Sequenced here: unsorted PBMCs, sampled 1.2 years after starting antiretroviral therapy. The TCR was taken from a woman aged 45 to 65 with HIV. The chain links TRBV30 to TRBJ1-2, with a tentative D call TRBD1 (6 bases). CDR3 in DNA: TGTGCCGGAACCGGGACATCCCCGGGGGACTATGGCTACACCTTC. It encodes CAGTGTSPGDYGYTF.